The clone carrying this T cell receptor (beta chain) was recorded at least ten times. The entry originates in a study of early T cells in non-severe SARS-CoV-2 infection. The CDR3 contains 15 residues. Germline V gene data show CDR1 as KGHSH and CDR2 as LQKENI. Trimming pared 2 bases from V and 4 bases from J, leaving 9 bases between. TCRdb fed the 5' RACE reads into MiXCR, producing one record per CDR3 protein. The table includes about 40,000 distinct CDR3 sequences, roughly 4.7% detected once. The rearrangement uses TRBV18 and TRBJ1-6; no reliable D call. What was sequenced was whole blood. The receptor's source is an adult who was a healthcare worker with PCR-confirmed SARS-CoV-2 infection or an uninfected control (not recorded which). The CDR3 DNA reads TGTGCCAGCTCACCAACGCCACAATATAATTCACCCCTCCACTTT. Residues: CASSPTPQYNSPLHF.